The present entry profiles one T cell receptor beta chain with its context. Its antigen is unidentified. This record belongs to a study of T-cell memory formation after mild COVID-19. 5'RACE, which relied on constant-segment primers, yielded TCR alpha and TCR beta cDNA libraries carrying sample barcodes and UMIs. TCRdb processed the 5' RACE reads anew with MiXCR; each CDR3 protein has one entry. The table records about 110,000 distinct CDR3 sequences, around 14% of them present only once. General study points: Largely, contracting CD4+ clones fell within CM and EM, and contracting CD8+ clones within EMRA.

The CDR3 runs to 13 residues. Losses at the gene ends were 3 bases for V and 4 bases for J; bases not matched to a gene: 1. The receptor was isolated from a young man who had mild COVID-19 (a few samples of this study predate the infection). Cell type and time point are not known. Sequencing was performed on PBMCs or a T cell subset sorted from them (not recorded which). This chain joins TRBV12-3 or TRBV12-4 and TRBJ1-2; 8 bases line up with TRBD1. CDR3 nucleotide sequence: TGTGCCAGCAGTTTTACAGGGGGCTATGGCTACACCTTC. Its protein is CASSFTGGYGYTF.